The next 15 T cell receptor beta chains were all read from a single sample in a study of lymphopenia after photon versus proton radiotherapy. Data came from immunoSEQ multiplex PCR; TCRdb stores just in-frame clones and leaves some out. The sample carries 65,000 to 85,000 clones, about nine tenths recorded once. Sample: peripheral blood, taken from a patient treated with photon-based radiotherapy. The receptors come from a woman in her thirties or forties with cholangiocarcinoma.

The gene calls are TRBV6-5 and TRBJ2-7; 12 bases match TRBD2. The germline gives CDR1 MNHEY, CDR2 SVGAGI. The CDR3 extends over 15 amino acids. J gave up 1 base and V 2 bases, and 0 bases lay outside the gene matches. The CDR3 loop reads CASSYGTSGSYEQYF. The CDR3 nucleotides are TGTGCCAGCAGTTACGGGACTAGCGGGTCCTACGAGCAGTACTTC.

The chain uses TRBV9 and TRBJ1-5; possible D gene TRBD1, 6 bases. The CDR3 covers 14 residues. Germline V gives CDR1 SGDLS, CDR2 YYNGEE. Between the trimmed V and J ends, which lost 4 bases and 4 bases, there was a span of 12 bases. CDR3 residues: CASSLGGANQPQHF. In DNA form, the CDR3 reads TGTGCCAGCAGCCTCGGGGGGGCTAATCAGCCCCAGCATTTT.

The V gene is TRBV28, the J gene TRBJ2-7; D gene unclear. The germline CDR1 and CDR2 sequences are MDHEN and SYDVKM. The V end lost 7 bases, the J end lost 6 bases, and 10 bases lay between the germline ends. The CDR3 length is 11 residues. The CDR3 here is CASMEASEQYF. The DNA of the CDR3 is TGTGCCAGCATGGAAGCGTCCGAGCAGTACTTC.

The chain combines TRBV7-3 with TRBJ2-2; TRBD1 might be the D (6 bases). V gave up 1 base and J gave up 0 bases, with 12 bases separating them. Per germline, CDR1 SGHTA and CDR2 FQGTGA. The CDR3 loop spans 17 amino acids. CDR3 nucleotides: TGTGCCAGCAGCTTAATGGGGGCAGCCGCGAACACCGGGGAGCTGTTTTTT. Translated: CASSLMGAAANTGELFF.

The chain combines TRBV6-6 with TRBJ2-7; 10 nucleotides line up with TRBD2. Trimming at V came to 7 bases and at J to 6 bases, leaving 15 bases not matched to a gene. The CDR3 runs 16 residues. Germline CDR1 reads MNHNY; CDR2 reads SVGAGI (reference sequence). CDR3 in DNA: TGTGCCAGCAAGATCACCGGGACTAGCGTAGGGAGCGAGCAGTACTTC. This translates into CASKITGTSVGSEQYF.

The chain has TRBV7-9 and TRBJ2-3; no definite D call. The V gene lost 1 base and the J gene lost 5 bases, with 13 bases spanning the gap. Germline assignment: CDR1 SEHNR and CDR2 FQNEAQ (reference sequence). This CDR3 region has 15 residues. CDR3 in amino acids: CASSLGGRVGDTQYF. The CDR3 nucleotides read TGTGCCAGCAGCTTAGGAGGAAGGGTTGGAGATACGCAGTATTTT. The whole variable domain, filled in from reference TRBV7-9 and TRBJ2-3, reads DTGVSQNPRHKITKRGQNVTFRCDPISEHNRLYWYRQTLGQGPEFLTYFQNEAQLEKSRLLSDRFSAERPKGSFSTLEIQRTEQGDSAMYLCASSLGGRVGDTQYFGPGTRLTVL.

The chain recombines TRBV29-1 with TRBJ2-1; D might be TRBD2 (5 bases). V was trimmed by 8 bases and J by 0 bases, leaving 14 bases between them. CDR3 length: 14 amino acids. Per the germline V gene, CDR1 is SQVTM and CDR2 is ANQGSEA. DNA of the CDR3: TGCAGCCTAATAGATAGCGCCTCCTACAATGAGCAGTTCTTC. It yields the protein CSLIDSASYNEQFF.

V is TRBV7-2 and J is TRBJ2-7, with D tentatively TRBD1 (6 bases). Per germline, CDR1 SGHTA and CDR2 FQGNSA. The CDR3 contains 11 residues. The ends were cut back, 8 bases at V and 3 bases at J, with 8 bases in the middle. The CDR3 coding sequence is TGTGCCAGCGGACAGAGCTACGAGCAGTACTTC. Its protein is CASGQSYEQYF.

V usage is TRBV18 and J usage is TRBJ2-7, with D unresolved. Germline V gives CDR1 KGHSH, CDR2 LQKENI. The V end was cut by 4 bases, the J end by 2 bases, with 9 bases between. CDR3 length: 13 residues. The CDR3 nucleotides are TGTGCCAGCTCACAGAAGGATACCTACGAGCAGTACTTC. This sequence encodes CASSQKDTYEQYF.

The V gene is TRBV10-3, the J gene TRBJ1-2, with 7 bases lining up with TRBD1. Germline CDR1 ENHRY, CDR2 SYGVKD. V was clipped by 5 bases and J by 6 bases; unmatched bases: 15. The CDR3 is 16 amino acids. The DNA of the CDR3 is TGTGCCATCAGTAAACTTCAGGGGGAGAATTCGGATGGCTACACCTTC. Protein sequence: CAISKLQGENSDGYTF.

The CDR3 reads CASSSPSGGADTQYF. The CDR3 nucleotides are TGTGCCAGCAGCTCTCCCTCCGGAGGGGCAGATACGCAGTATTTT. The chain recombines TRBV5-4 with TRBJ2-3, with D perhaps matching TRBD2 (6 bases). This CDR3 comprises 15 residues. Germline values: CDR1 SGHNT, CDR2 YYREEE (reference sequence). Trimming took 3 bases from V and 4 from J, leaving 15 bases between them. The full variable domain, in which reference TRBV5-4 and TRBJ2-3 provide the parts outside the CDR3, is ETGVTQSPTHLIKTRGQQVTLRCSSQSGHNTVSWYQQALGQGPQFIFQYYREEENGRGNFPPRFSGLQFPNYSSELNVNALELDDSALYLCASSSPSGGADTQYFGPGTRLTVL.

This chain links TRBV29-1 with TRBJ1-2; no clear D gene. V lost 8 bases and J lost 8, with 21 bases in between. The CDR3 totals 13 residues. CDR1 is SQVTM, CDR2 ANQGSEA, per germline. The CDR3 nucleotides are TGCAGCATCCTTCAAGCAGTTACGGGAGGCTACACCTTC. This translates into CSILQAVTGGYTF.

The genes are TRBV7-9 and TRBJ2-3; the D is unclear. This CDR3 comprises 16 residues. Trimming shortened V by 3 bases and J by 2 bases, and 15 bases separated the two germline ends. CDR1 and CDR2 (germline): SEHNR, FQNEAQ (reference sequence). The CDR3 loop reads CASSFLGHGPTDTQYF. The CDR3 bases are TGTGCCAGCAGCTTCCTAGGTCATGGTCCCACAGATACGCAGTATTTT.

The rearrangement uses TRBV28 and TRBJ1-2; D gene uncertain. V was cut by 5 bases and J by 1 base, with 5 bases left in between. This CDR3 is built from 12 residues. The germline V gene encodes CDR1 MDHEN and CDR2 SYDVKM. The CDR3 loop reads CASSPDNYGYTF. CDR3 DNA sequence: TGTGCCAGCAGTCCAGATAACTATGGCTACACCTTC.

V and J are TRBV28 and TRBJ1-1; D gene uncertain. From germline, CDR1 is MDHEN and CDR2 SYDVKM. The germline V and J ends were trimmed by 4 bases and 6 bases, with 6 bases remaining between them. The CDR3 sequence is 11 residues long. The CDR3 DNA follows: TGTGCCAGCAGTTACCCCGCTGAAGCTTTCTTT. Translation gives CASSYPAEAFF.